Sequencing of this TCR beta chain was carried out in a study of blood T cell repertoires in COVID-19. Across the study: Sources were T cells, B-cell-depleted T cells, or PBMCs; the material itself was cDNA or gDNA.

Authors' methods: Amplification with reference gene primers provided the estimates of nucleated cell counts. Only in-frame clones appear in the TCRdb table, and some are missing; sequencing was by immunoSEQ multiplex PCR. From that table come the V and J calls and clone size; the DNA was used to work out D and trimming. The data contain about 100,000 clones, roughly 85% of them singletons. Looked up from germline, CDR1 is MNHNY and CDR2 is SVGAGI (reference sequence). The ends were cut back, 4 bases at V and 2 bases at J, with 10 bases in the middle. This CDR3 spans 14 amino acids. The genes are TRBV6-6 and TRBJ2-3, with D perhaps matching TRBD1 (6 bases). This receptor was identified in a human donor in a cohort sampled during active COVID-19. Sequenced material: peripheral blood. CDR3: CASSSGQFTDTQYF. The DNA for the CDR3 is TGTGCCAGCAGTTCTGGACAGTTCACAGATACGCAGTATTTT.